This TCR beta chain stems from a study of regulatory T cells in long-lasting Graves disease. Study-wide results and limits: Sharing of public clonotypes was greater in persistent patients (about 3,000) than in new patients (more than 900). Under persistent disease, TRBV28, TRBJ1-2 and TRBJ2-5 were used preferentially.

The time point denotes: persistent/refractory GD, antithyroid drugs over 5 years with positive TRAb. Researchers made the TCR library from RNA that was extracted from PBMCs. Patients were from an endocrinology department in Xi'an, China. This clonotype was observed a few times. Its antigen is unidentified. With iRepertoire HTBI primers and Arm-PCR of CDR3 regions, TCR beta libraries were built. TCRdb analysed the multiplex PCR reads with MiXCR anew, one entry per CDR3 protein. The sample lists approximately 360,000 distinct CDR3 sequences; roughly 23% were seen once. This CDR3 contains 15 residues. Per the germline V gene, CDR1 is PRHDT and CDR2 is FYEKMQ (reference sequence). After removal of 3 bases from V and 4 bases from J, the junction contained 7 bases not matched to a gene.

The chain links TRBV13 to TRBJ2-7, with 9 bases matching TRBD2. The TCR sequence derives from a woman aged 35 to 49 with Graves disease. The source was peripheral blood mononuclear cells (PBMCs), collected when the disease was refractory, from a patient treated with antithyroid drugs. CDR3 region: CASSFGGRAGYEQYF. The CDR3 DNA reads TGTGCCAGCAGCTTTGGCGGGAGGGCCGGTTACGAGCAGTACTTC.